This T cell receptor beta chain was found in a study of T cells in Graves' hyperthyroidism and ophthalmopathy. What was amplified from RNA transcripts were TCR beta CDR3 regions. A first-round RT-PCR of the TCR CDR3 used the HTBI primer set. TCRdb analysed the multiplex PCR reads with MiXCR anew, one entry per CDR3 protein. The sample contains a few hundred thousand distinct CDR3 sequences, approximately 15% of which appear only once. On this clonotype itself: Its antigen is unidentified.

Study-wide results and limits: Ophthalmopathy prediction by the model preceded onset by a median approximately six months. Ophthalmopathy was told apart from stable hyperthyroidism by a 13 V-J model.

Fresh 10 ml peripheral blood yielded PBMCs. Trimming pared 7 bases from V and 7 bases from J, leaving 17 bases between. The CDR3 extends over 14 amino acids. Germline lookup yields CDR1 LNHNV and CDR2 YYDKDF (reference sequence). What was sequenced was blood. This sequence joins TRBV15 and TRBJ1-5; weak D call: TRBD1 (6 bases). The clonotype was recovered from a woman aged 25 to 45 with Graves' hyperthyroidism. For the CDR3, the DNA is TGTGCCACCACCACGACTAGGGGGGACCAGCCCCAGCATTTT. Translation gives CATTTTRGDQPQHF.